This TCR beta chain emerged from a study of blood T cell repertoires in COVID-19. The repertoire was sequenced with immunoSEQ multiplex PCR; TCRdb's copy has only in-frame clones and lacks some. The sample has around 100,000 clones; 80% to 90% are singletons. V lost 8 bases and J 7 bases, leaving 15 bases between the germline ends. The CDR3 consists of 13 residues. The germline V gene encodes CDR1 MNHEY and CDR2 SMNVEV (reference sequence). The receptor was isolated from a woman of 80 years or more with acute or convalescent COVID-19. The sample comprised peripheral blood. V is TRBV27 and J is TRBJ2-1; the D gene is possibly TRBD1 (6 bases). This CDR3 is CASEGDRSNEQFF. The CDR3 nucleotides are TGTGCCAGCGAGGGGGACCGTAGTAATGAGCAGTTCTTC.